A selection of T cell receptor beta chains follows, all from one sample in a study of blood T cells in healthy people across ages. TCRdb re-called the 5' RACE reads with MiXCR, one entry per CDR3 protein. The sample has around 1,500,000 distinct CDR3 sequences; roughly 30% are singletons. The sample was blood. The receptors derive from a woman in her thirties in good health. CDR3s include the opening cysteine and the closing phenylalanine or tryptophan. The D gene is left open where the match is weak. Rows give clone size only sometimes, using once, few, many, or a class for an expanded clone.

>TRBV9|TRBD2|TRBJ2-4|few
CASSPRGSGSNIQYF
TGTGCCAGCAGCCCCCGGGGTAGCGGGAGCAACATTCAGTACTTC
>TRBV12-3/TRBV12-4|.|TRBJ2-5|.
CASSFFLGRETQYF
TGTGCCAGCAGTTTTTTTCTGGGGAGGGAGACCCAGTACTTC
>TRBV12-3/TRBV12-4|.|TRBJ1-1|few
CASSSSPRMNTEAFF
TGTGCCAGCAGCTCCTCGCCAAGGATGAACACTGAAGCTTTCTTT
>TRBV2|.|TRBJ2-2|.
CASTMELFF
TGTGCCAGCACGATGGAGCTGTTTTTT
>TRBV25-1|.|TRBJ1-2|few
CASSEYEDLYGYTF
TGTGCCAGCAGTGAATATGAAGATTTGTATGGCTACACCTTC
>TRBV11-2|.|TRBJ2-1|.
CASSLQVPAYNEQFF
TGTGCCAGCAGCTTACAGGTCCCAGCCTACAATGAGCAGTTCTTC
>TRBV15|TRBD1|TRBJ2-7|.
CATSSPGQGFTEQYF
TGTGCCACCAGCAGCCCGGGACAGGGATTTACTGAGCAGTACTTC
>TRBV25-1|TRBD1|TRBJ2-7|many
CASTLQGVVRVEQYF
TGTGCCAGCACTCTACAGGGGGTAGTAAGAGTCGAGCAGTACTTC
>TRBV6-1|TRBD2|TRBJ2-1|many
CASRLAGSYNEQFF
TGTGCCAGCAGACTAGCGGGGTCCTACAATGAGCAGTTCTTC
>TRBV20-1|TRBD1|TRBJ2-6|.
CSARVQGAPGANVLTF
TGCAGTGCTAGGGTACAGGGGGCTCCTGGGGCCAACGTCCTGACTTTC
>TRBV28|.|TRBJ2-6|few
CASSGLVSGANVLTF
TGTGCCAGCAGTGGCCTAGTCTCTGGGGCCAACGTCCTGACTTTC
>TRBV6-1|TRBD1|TRBJ2-1|many
CASSLMGQANEQFF
TGTGCCAGCAGTCTTATGGGACAGGCCAATGAGCAGTTCTTC
>TRBV28|TRBD1|TRBJ2-7|.
CASSLIETGSAEQYF
TGTGCCAGCAGTTTAATAGAGACAGGGTCGGCCGAGCAGTACTTC
>TRBV3-1|.|TRBJ1-1|.
CASSQGGGFGAEAFF
TGTGCCAGCAGCCAAGGGGGAGGGTTTGGCGCTGAAGCTTTCTTT
>TRBV10-3|.|TRBJ2-7|.
CAISESTRGDEQYF
TGTGCCATCAGTGAGTCGACTCGAGGGGACGAGCAGTACTTC
>TRBV5-1|.|TRBJ1-4|.
CASSQLRGGNEKLFF
TGCGCCAGCAGCCAACTTCGAGGGGGTAATGAAAAACTGTTTTTT
>TRBV6-2/TRBV6-3|.|TRBJ2-6|.
CASRWEIRSGVNVLTF
TGTGCCAGCAGGTGGGAAATCCGATCTGGGGTCAACGTCCTGACTTTC
>TRBV20-1|.|TRBJ2-1|few
CSARLSNGASYNEQFF
TGCAGTGCTAGGCTCTCTAACGGGGCCTCCTACAATGAGCAGTTCTTC
>TRBV2|.|TRBJ1-6|few
CASTSREDSPLHF
TGTGCCAGCACTTCTCGGGAAGATTCACCCCTCCACTTT
>TRBV5-6|.|TRBJ2-1|many
CASSSDSGTIYNEQFF
TGTGCCAGCAGCTCCGATTCCGGGACAATTTACAATGAGCAGTTCTTC
>TRBV12-3/TRBV12-4|.|TRBJ1-4|.
CASSPDMGSEKLFF
TGTGCCAGCAGTCCGGACATGGGGAGTGAAAAACTGTTTTTT
>TRBV5-1|TRBD2|TRBJ2-3|few
CASSLLAGVDTQYF
TGCGCCAGCAGCCTACTAGCGGGAGTAGATACGCAGTATTTT
>TRBV7-9|TRBD1|TRBJ1-5|few
CASSSKGAESNQPQHF
TGTGCCAGCAGCTCTAAGGGGGCAGAAAGCAATCAGCCCCAGCATTTT